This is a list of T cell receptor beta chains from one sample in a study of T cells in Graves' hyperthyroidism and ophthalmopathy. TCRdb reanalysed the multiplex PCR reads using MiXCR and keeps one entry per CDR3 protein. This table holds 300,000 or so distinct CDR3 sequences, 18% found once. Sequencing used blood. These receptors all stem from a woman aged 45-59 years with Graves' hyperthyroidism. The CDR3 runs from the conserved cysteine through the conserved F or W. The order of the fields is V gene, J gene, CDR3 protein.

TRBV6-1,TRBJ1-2,CASSSLNDYGYTF
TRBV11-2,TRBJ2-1,CASSLGRVPHNEQFF
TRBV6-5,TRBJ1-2,CASSYGLGNYGYTF
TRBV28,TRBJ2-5,CASTPVAGVGETQYF
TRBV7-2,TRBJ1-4,CASSLRVSDEKLFF
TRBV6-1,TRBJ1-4,CASTSGGTNEKLFF
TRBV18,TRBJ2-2,CASSRLLAGDTGELFF
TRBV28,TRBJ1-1,CASSQGGATEAFF
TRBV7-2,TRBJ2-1,CASSMGQQQFF
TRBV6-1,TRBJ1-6,CASSDTTGGTGNSPLHF
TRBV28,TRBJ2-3,CASSLLDGAATDTQYF
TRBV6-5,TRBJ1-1,CASSYLFDGPNTEAFF